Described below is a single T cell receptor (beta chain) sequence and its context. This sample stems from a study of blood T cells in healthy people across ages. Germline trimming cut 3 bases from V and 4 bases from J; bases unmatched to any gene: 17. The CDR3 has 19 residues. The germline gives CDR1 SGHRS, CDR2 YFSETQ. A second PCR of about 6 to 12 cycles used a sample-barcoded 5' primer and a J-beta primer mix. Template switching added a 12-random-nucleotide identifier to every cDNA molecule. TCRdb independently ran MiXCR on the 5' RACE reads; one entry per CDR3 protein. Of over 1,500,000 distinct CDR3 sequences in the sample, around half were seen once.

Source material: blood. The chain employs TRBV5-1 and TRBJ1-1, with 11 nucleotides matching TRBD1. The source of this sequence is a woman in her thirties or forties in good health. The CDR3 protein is CASSSNPPGTGGRVTEAFF. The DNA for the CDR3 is TGCGCCAGCAGCTCAAACCCACCCGGGACAGGGGGTAGAGTCACTGAAGCTTTCTTT. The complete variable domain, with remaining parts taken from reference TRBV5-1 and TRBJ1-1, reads KAGVTQTPRYLIKTRGQQVTLSCSPISGHRSVSWYQQTPGQGLQFLFEYFSETQRNKGNFPGRFSGRQFSNSRSEMNVSTLELGDSALYLCASSSNPPGTGGRVTEAFFGQGTRLTVV.